This T cell receptor (beta chain) was profiled in a study of blood T cell repertoires in COVID-19. Study-wide context: Some COVID-19 samples were acute and others convalescent; all came from the United States, Italy and Spain. PBMCs, B-cell-depleted T cells, or T cells were the source of the cDNA or gDNA that made up the material.

Methods used by the authors: For nucleated cells, counts were estimated from reference gene primer amplification. Method: immunoSEQ multiplex PCR; TCRdb's copy keeps in-frame clones and lacks some. V and J calls and clone size come straight from that table; D and trimming were deduced from the DNA. The top ten hold roughly 1.5% of the sample, which has around 210,000 clones, about 90% seen once. This CDR3 spans 16 amino acids. The V end was cut by 9 bases, the J end by 1 base, with 19 bases between. From germline, CDR1 is LNHDA and CDR2 SQIVND (reference sequence). The J gene is TRBJ1-5, the V gene TRBV19, with D tentatively TRBD1 (5 bases). Material: peripheral blood. The sequence came from a man between 18 and 29 years old with active or convalescent COVID-19. This CDR3 reads CASPRAGSKSNQPQHF. The CDR3 coding sequence is TGTGCCAGCCCCCGCGCAGGGTCGAAAAGCAATCAGCCCCAGCATTTT.